Shown below are 10 T cell receptor beta chains from a single sample sequenced in a study of cytomegalovirus exposure and HLA in healthy donors. A multiplex PCR was run with 60 Vbeta primers and 13 Jbeta primers. Some clones are missing from TCRdb's copy, which holds only in-frame ones; the method was immunoSEQ multiplex PCR. The sample gives approximately 170,000 clones, around 81% of which show up once; around 1.5% is in the top ten. Sequenced sample: PBMCs. Every receptor here comes from a man in his forties in good health and CMV-seronegative.

The V and J genes are TRBV18 and TRBJ2-2, with a possible D match to TRBD2 (6 bases). Germline V gives CDR1 KGHSH, CDR2 LQKENI. CDR3 length: 16 residues. Between the trimmed V and J ends, which lost 1 base and 1 base, there was a span of 10 bases. The CDR3 is CASSPLDGRNTGELFF. Written as DNA, the CDR3 is TGTGCCAGCTCACCACTCGACGGGAGGAACACCGGGGAGCTGTTTTTT.

This clone showed up just once. This chain links TRBV29-1 with TRBJ2-3; maybe TRBD2 (6 bases). This CDR3 is 14 amino acids long. Germline V gene sequence: CDR1 SQVTM, CDR2 ANQGSEA. Trimming stripped 4 bases from V and 0 bases from J, with 11 bases between. The CDR3 coding sequence is TGCAGCGTTGCGGGACTCTCTAGCACAGATACGCAGTATTTT. Translating it yields CSVAGLSSTDTQYF.

This clone was detected only a few times. This chain uses TRBV5-1 with TRBJ2-6, with D possibly TRBD1 on 5 matching bases. This CDR3 spans 16 amino acids. With 0 bases removed from V and 2 bases from J, the gap between germline ends came to 9 bases. Germline-derived CDR1 and CDR2 are SGHRS and YFSETQ. In DNA, the CDR3 is TGCGCCAGCAGCTTGGCAGGGTCGGCTGGGGCCAACGTCCTGACTTTC. Translated: CASSLAGSAGANVLTF.

This rearrangement joins TRBV30 to TRBJ1-3, with a tentative D call TRBD1 (5 bases). The CDR3 sequence is 13 residues long. Germline V gives CDR1 GTSNPN, CDR2 SVGIG (reference sequence). V was shortened by 5 bases and J by 4 bases, with 12 bases between the two germline ends. CDR3 in amino acids: CAWVQGAGNTIYF. CDR3 DNA sequence: TGTGCCTGGGTCCAGGGTGCCGGAAACACCATATATTTT.

V and J are TRBV29-1 and TRBJ2-4; TRBD1 matches at 7 bases. Germline loops: CDR1 SQVTM, CDR2 ANQGSEA. This CDR3 region has 12 residues. Unmatched junction bases numbered 7, after V lost 6 bases and J lost 8 bases. The CDR3 DNA reads TGCAGCGTGGTTGACAGGGTAGACATTCAGTACTTC. It is translated as CSVVDRVDIQYF.

The chain carries TRBV29-1 and TRBJ1-4; TRBD1 matches 8 bases. The CDR3 loop spans 13 amino acids. The ends lost 0 bases at V and 8 bases at J; junction bases unmatched: 2. The germline CDR1 and CDR2 sequences are SQVTM and ANQGSEA. For the CDR3, the DNA is TGCAGCGTTGAAGACAGGGGGCTGGAAAAACTGTTTTTT. It encodes CSVEDRGLEKLFF.

J is TRBJ2-7 and V is TRBV15; D perhaps matches TRBD2 (6 bases). Germline V gene data show CDR1 as LNHNV and CDR2 as YYDKDF (reference sequence). CDR3 length: 14 residues. V was shortened by 0 bases and J by 7 bases, with 13 bases between the two germline ends. CDR3 coding DNA: TGTGCCACCAGCAGAGATCCCAGGGAGGAAGAGCAGTACTTC. This encodes CATSRDPREEEQYF.

The V and J genes are TRBV27 and TRBJ2-1; maybe TRBD1 (6 bases). Between the trimmed V and J ends, which lost 8 bases and 10 bases, there was a span of 12 bases. The germline V gene has CDR1 MNHEY and CDR2 SMNVEV (reference sequence). This CDR3 comprises 11 residues. This chain's CDR3 is CASASGVEQFF. The CDR3, as DNA: TGTGCCAGCGCCTCAGGGGTAGAGCAGTTCTTC.

J is TRBJ1-5 and V is TRBV12-2; the table's D gene call, TRBD1, was not cross checked with the DNA. TRBV12-2 is reported as a pseudogene. The CDR3 loop spans 16 amino acids. CDR3 region: CASRLLPDKGYQPQHF. The CDR3 nucleotides are TGTGCAAGTCGCTTATTACCGGACAAGGGATATCAGCCCCAGCATTTT.

This clone occurred once. V is TRBV6-6 and J is TRBJ2-2; D might be TRBD1 (5 bases). With 2 bases removed from V and 3 bases from J, the gap between germline ends came to 7 bases. The CDR3 sequence is 14 residues long. Germline V gene sequence: CDR1 MNHNY, CDR2 SVGAGI (reference sequence). The CDR3 loop reads CASSYPRDTGELFF. The CDR3 DNA reads as TGTGCCAGCAGTTACCCCAGGGACACCGGGGAGCTGTTTTTT.